This is a list of T cell receptor beta chains from one sample in a study of glioma-infiltrating T cells. MiXCR, run by TCRdb on the multiplex PCR reads, gives a single entry per CDR3 protein. Among over 120,000 distinct CDR3 sequences listed, approximately 39% were seen once. Sequencing was done on a sample of glioma tissue, nonneoplastic brain tissue, or PBMCs (not recorded which). The receptors were gathered from a human donor with low-grade glioma or glioblastoma, undergoing nonglioma brain surgery, or in good health (not recorded which). Both conserved end residues are part of each CDR3. D genes are given only for firm matches. Expanded clones get a size class; other rows say once, few or many, or leave the size out.

V gene	J gene	D gene	clone size	CDR3 protein	CDR3 DNA
TRBV4-3	TRBJ2-1	NA	NA	CASSQGTIEQFF	TGCGCCAGCAGCCAAGGGACTATCGAGCAGTTCTTC
TRBV28	TRBJ1-5	NA	NA	CASSLTQLSNQPQHF	TGTGCCAGCAGTTTAACACAGCTAAGCAATCAGCCCCAGCATTTT
TRBV19	TRBJ1-5	NA	NA	CASRFDSGRSNQPQHF	TGTGCCAGTAGATTCGACAGCGGGAGGAGCAATCAGCCCCAGCATTTT
TRBV7-8	TRBJ2-5	NA	NA	CASSPEGDAQETQYF	TGTGCCAGCAGCCCAGAAGGGGACGCCCAAGAGACCCAGTACTTC
TRBV4-3	TRBJ1-1	NA	few	CASSQDWGRTEAFF	TGCGCCAGCAGCCAAGACTGGGGACGGACTGAAGCTTTCTTT
TRBV20-1	TRBJ1-6	TRBD1	NA	CSAHRDRDNSPLHF	TGCAGTGCTCACCGGGACAGGGATAATTCACCCCTCCACTTT
TRBV6-1	TRBJ2-2	NA	NA	CASTMTSSPGELFF	TGTGCCAGCACTATGACTAGTTCCCCCGGGGAGCTGTTTTTT
TRBV27	TRBJ1-2	NA	few	CASSLKGVDYGYTF	TGTGCCAGCAGTCTAAAAGGGGTGGACTATGGCTACACCTTC
TRBV3-1	TRBJ2-4	NA	few	CASSQTIGGVNIQYF	TGTGCCAGCAGCCAAACAATAGGAGGGGTAAACATTCAGTACTTC
TRBV6-5	TRBJ1-1	TRBD1	NA	CASSYSMPGGSETEAFF	TGTGCCAGCAGTTACTCGATGCCAGGGGGAAGTGAGACTGAAGCTTTCTTT
TRBV4-1	TRBJ2-7	TRBD2	few	CASSQGLTPFSYEQYF	TGCGCCAGCAGCCAGGGACTAACCCCATTTTCCTACGAGCAGTACTTC
TRBV7-2	TRBJ2-7	NA	NA	CASSGRGYEQYF	TGTGCCAGCAGCGGCAGGGGCTACGAGCAGTACTTC
TRBV20-1	TRBJ1-1	NA	few	CSARRRRAGTEAFF	TGCAGTGCTAGAAGGAGGAGGGCGGGCACTGAAGCTTTCTTT
TRBV7-9	TRBJ1-5	TRBD1	NA	CASSDTGGGQPQHF	TGTGCCAGCAGCGACACAGGGGGCGGTCAGCCCCAGCATTTT
TRBV20-1	TRBJ1-3	NA	NA	CSARHGTGNTIYF	TGCAGTGCCCGACACGGGACTGGAAACACCATATATTTT
TRBV12-3/TRBV12-4	TRBJ2-5	NA	NA	CASSPQKETQYF	TGTGCCAGCAGCCCCCAAAAAGAGACCCAGTACTTC
TRBV20-1	TRBJ1-1	TRBD1	many	CSARDRDRGMNTEAFF	TGCAGTGCTAGAGATCGGGACAGGGGAATGAACACTGAAGCTTTCTTT
TRBV11-1	TRBJ2-7	TRBD2	NA	CASSTPGLAATYEQYF	TGTGCCAGCAGCACCCCGGGACTAGCGGCAACCTACGAGCAGTACTTC
TRBV24-1	TRBJ1-1	NA	few	CAPGAGVGSFF	TGTGCCCCGGGAGCGGGGGTCGGATCTTTCTTT
TRBV6-1	TRBJ2-7	NA	few	CASRDFYEQYF	TGTGCCAGCAGGGACTTCTACGAGCAGTACTTC
TRBV28	TRBJ1-1	NA	few	CASSLIPGWNTEAFF	TGTGCCAGCAGTTTAATTCCAGGGTGGAATACTGAAGCTTTCTTT
TRBV27	TRBJ1-2	NA	NA	CASSFPHGMGYTF	TGTGCCAGCAGTTTCCCACACGGGATGGGCTACACCTTC
TRBV4-2	TRBJ2-7	NA	NA	CASSFSSGSYEQYF	TGTGCCAGCAGCTTTTCGTCCGGCTCCTACGAGCAGTACTTC
TRBV2	TRBJ2-7	TRBD2	NA	CASSGASGSLEQYF	TGTGCCAGCAGTGGGGCTAGCGGGAGCCTAGAGCAGTACTTC
TRBV20-1	TRBJ1-5	NA	many	CSVRRGIEPQHF	TGCAGTGTCAGACGAGGGATAGAGCCCCAGCATTTT
TRBV18	TRBJ1-1	NA	few	CASSPSTANTEAFF	TGTGCCAGCTCACCGTCGACAGCTAACACTGAAGCTTTCTTT
TRBV20-1	TRBJ2-5	NA	NA	CSAKKVVTETQYF	TGCAGTGCTAAGAAGGTAGTAACGGAGACCCAGTACTTC
TRBV6-6	TRBJ1-2	NA	NA	CASSYGAGNNGYTF	TGTGCCAGCAGTTACGGTGCAGGGAATAATGGCTACACCTTC
TRBV19	TRBJ1-2	TRBD1	NA	CASGGGDYGYTF	TGTGCCAGCGGAGGGGGCGACTATGGCTACACCTTC
TRBV7-2	TRBJ2-3	TRBD2	many	CASSLRSGGRVSDTQYF	TGTGCCAGCAGCCTCAGGAGCGGGGGGAGAGTCTCCGATACGCAGTATTTT
TRBV6-1	TRBJ1-1	NA	NA	CASSARENTEAFF	TGTGCCAGCAGTGCCAGAGAGAACACTGAAGCTTTCTTT
TRBV3-1	TRBJ2-3	TRBD2	once	CASSQDPASGGSTDTQYF	TGTGCCAGCAGCCAAGATCCGGCTAGCGGGGGATCCACAGATACGCAGTATTTT
TRBV20-1	TRBJ2-7	TRBD2	NA	CSARDTSGSYEQYF	TGCAGTGCTAGAGATACTAGCGGGTCTTACGAGCAGTACTTC
TRBV6-6	TRBJ2-7	TRBD1	NA	CASSYSLGGGYEQYF	TGTGCCAGCAGTTACTCGTTAGGGGGCGGCTACGAGCAGTACTTC
TRBV4-1	TRBJ2-7	TRBD2	few	CASSQSSGGRNYEQYF	TGCGCCAGCAGCCAATCTAGCGGGGGACGTAACTACGAGCAGTACTTC
TRBV20-1	TRBJ1-1	NA	NA	CSAQLTGTNTEAFF	TGCAGTGCCCAGTTAACAGGGACTAACACTGAAGCTTTCTTT
TRBV27	TRBJ1-1	NA	many	CASSLSQTSNTEAFF	TGTGCCAGCAGTTTGTCGCAGACATCGAACACTGAAGCTTTCTTT
TRBV7-2	TRBJ1-2	NA	NA	CASSLSRSPRGDGYTF	TGTGCCAGCAGCTTAAGTCGGTCTCCGCGCGGGGATGGCTACACCTTC
TRBV4-2	TRBJ2-2	NA	NA	CASSQITGTGELFF	TGTGCCAGCAGCCAAATCACTGGCACCGGGGAGCTGTTTTTT
TRBV6-1	TRBJ2-3	NA	few	CASTRTASTDTQYF	TGTGCCAGCACACGAACCGCTAGCACAGATACGCAGTATTTT